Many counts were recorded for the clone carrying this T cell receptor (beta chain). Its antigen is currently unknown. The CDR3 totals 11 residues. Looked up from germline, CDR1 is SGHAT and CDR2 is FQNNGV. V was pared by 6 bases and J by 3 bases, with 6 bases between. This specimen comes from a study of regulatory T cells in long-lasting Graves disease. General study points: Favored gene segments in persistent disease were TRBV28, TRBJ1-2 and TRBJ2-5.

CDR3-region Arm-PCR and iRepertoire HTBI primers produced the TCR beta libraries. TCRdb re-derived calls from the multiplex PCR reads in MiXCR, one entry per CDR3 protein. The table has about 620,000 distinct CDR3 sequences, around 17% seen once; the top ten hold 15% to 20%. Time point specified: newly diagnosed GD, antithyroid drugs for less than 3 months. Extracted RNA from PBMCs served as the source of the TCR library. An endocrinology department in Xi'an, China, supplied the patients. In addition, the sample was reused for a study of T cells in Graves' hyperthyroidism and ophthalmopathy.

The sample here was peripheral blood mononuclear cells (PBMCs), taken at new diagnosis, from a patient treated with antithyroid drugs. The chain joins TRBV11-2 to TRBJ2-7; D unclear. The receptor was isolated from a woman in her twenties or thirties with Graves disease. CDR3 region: CASRNYYEQYF. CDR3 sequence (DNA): TGTGCCAGCAGAAACTACTACGAGCAGTACTTC.